This T cell receptor beta chain originates from a study of PD-1 blockade in classical Hodgkin lymphoma. Time point indicated: cycle 4 day 1 (C4D1), after 6 weeks of nivolumab. Each of the patients experienced relapse following autologous stem cell transplantation, and their brentuximab vedotin exposure differed. Magnetic negative selection of thawed PBMCs was the method by which CD4+ T cells were purified. In regard to this clone: Antigen: not known.

The assay was immunoSEQ multiplex PCR, and TCRdb's table has in-frame clones only and misses some. The profile shows about 17,000 clones, around 80% of them singletons. Germline values: CDR1 SGHRS, CDR2 YFSETQ. Trimming left V 1 base short and J 9 bases short, with 14 bases between. The CDR3 has 15 amino acids. Broader study findings: Patients were excluded if nivolumab began under 1 year after ASCT (the autologous transplant). Relative to healthy donors, newly diagnosed patients reportedly had lower baseline TCR diversity, which was reported as lower still in relapsed/refractory patients.

The sequencing used CD4+ T cells from blood, collected before the fourth cycle of nivolumab. This sequence joins TRBV5-1 and TRBJ1-6; D call uncertain. This TCR derives from a human donor with classical Hodgkin lymphoma. CDR3 protein: CASSLNSGIGSPLHF. The CDR3 DNA is TGCGCCAGCAGCTTGAACTCTGGGATCGGTTCACCCCTCCACTTT. Supplemented by reference TRBV5-1 and TRBJ1-6, the full variable domain reads KAGVTQTPRYLIKTRGQQVTLSCSPISGHRSVSWYQQTPGQGLQFLFEYFSETQRNKGNFPGRFSGRQFSNSRSEMNVSTLELGDSALYLCASSLNSGIGSPLHFGNGTRLTVT.